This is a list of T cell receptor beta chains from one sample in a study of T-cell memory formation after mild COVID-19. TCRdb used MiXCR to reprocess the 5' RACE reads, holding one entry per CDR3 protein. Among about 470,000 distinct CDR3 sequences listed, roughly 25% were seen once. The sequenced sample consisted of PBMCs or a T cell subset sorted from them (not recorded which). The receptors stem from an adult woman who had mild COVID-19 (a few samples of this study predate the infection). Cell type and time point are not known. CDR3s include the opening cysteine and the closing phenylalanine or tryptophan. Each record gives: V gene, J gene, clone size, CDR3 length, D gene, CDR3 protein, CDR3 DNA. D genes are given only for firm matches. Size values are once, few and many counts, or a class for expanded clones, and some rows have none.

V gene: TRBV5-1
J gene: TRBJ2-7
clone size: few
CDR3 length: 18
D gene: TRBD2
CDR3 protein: CASSFRASGLYQTYEQYF
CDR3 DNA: TGCGCCAGCAGCTTCCGGGCTAGCGGCTTATACCAGACCTACGAGCAGTACTTC

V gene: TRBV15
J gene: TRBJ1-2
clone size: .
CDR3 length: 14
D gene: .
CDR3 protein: CATSREDRRYGYTF
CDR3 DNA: TGTGCCACCAGCAGAGAAGACAGGCGCTATGGCTACACCTTC

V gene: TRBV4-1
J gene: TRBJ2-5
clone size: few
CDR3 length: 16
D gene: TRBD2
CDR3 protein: CASSPGLAGSQETQYF
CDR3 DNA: TGCGCCAGCAGCCCTGGGCTAGCGGGGTCCCAAGAGACCCAGTACTTC

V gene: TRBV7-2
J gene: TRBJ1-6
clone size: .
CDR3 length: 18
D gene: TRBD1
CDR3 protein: CASSLVRGTGPLGSPLHF
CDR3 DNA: TGTGCCAGCAGCTTAGTTAGGGGGACAGGGCCCCTAGGGTCACCCCTCCACTTT

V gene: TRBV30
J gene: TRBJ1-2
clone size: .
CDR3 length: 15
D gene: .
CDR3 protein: CAWRGLDGDFYGYTF
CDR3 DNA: TGTGCCTGGAGGGGGCTGGACGGTGACTTCTATGGCTACACCTTC

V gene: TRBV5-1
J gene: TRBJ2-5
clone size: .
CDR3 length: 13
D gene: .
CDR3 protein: CASNLQLGETQYF
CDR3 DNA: TGCGCCAGCAACTTACAGCTGGGGGAGACCCAGTACTTC

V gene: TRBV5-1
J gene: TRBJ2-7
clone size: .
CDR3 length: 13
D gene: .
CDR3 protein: CASSLGAGFWQYF
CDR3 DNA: TGCGCCAGCAGCTTGGGGGCTGGATTTTGGCAGTACTTC

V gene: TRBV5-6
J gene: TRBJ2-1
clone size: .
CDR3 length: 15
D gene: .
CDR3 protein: CASSPSDDPVNEQFF
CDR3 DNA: TGTGCCAGCAGCCCCTCCGATGACCCCGTGAATGAGCAGTTCTTC

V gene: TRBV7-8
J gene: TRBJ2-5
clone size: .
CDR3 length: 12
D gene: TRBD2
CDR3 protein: CASSSLAETQYF
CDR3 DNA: TGTGCCAGCAGCTCACTAGCGGAGACCCAGTACTTC

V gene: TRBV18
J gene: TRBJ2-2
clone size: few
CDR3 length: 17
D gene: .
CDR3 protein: CASSRGTAASDTGELFF
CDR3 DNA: TGTGCCAGCTCACGGGGTACGGCTGCGAGCGACACCGGGGAGCTGTTTTTT

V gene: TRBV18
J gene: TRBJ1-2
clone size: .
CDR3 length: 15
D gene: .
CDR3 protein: CASSPPGPPQKGYTF
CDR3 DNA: TGTGCCAGCTCACCACCCGGGCCGCCCCAGAAGGGCTACACCTTC

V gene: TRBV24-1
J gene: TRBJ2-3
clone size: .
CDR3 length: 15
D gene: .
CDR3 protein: CATSDPRTRGDTQYF
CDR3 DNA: TGTGCCACCAGTGACCCTCGGACCCGCGGAGATACGCAGTATTTT

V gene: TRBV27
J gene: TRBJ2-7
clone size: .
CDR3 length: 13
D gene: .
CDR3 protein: CASSFMGSYEQYF
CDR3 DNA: TGTGCCAGCAGTTTTATGGGGTCCTACGAGCAGTACTTC

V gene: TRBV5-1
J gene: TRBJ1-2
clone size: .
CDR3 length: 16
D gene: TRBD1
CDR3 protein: CASSSTIQGGTYGYTF
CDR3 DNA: TGCGCCAGCAGCTCGACTATACAGGGGGGGACCTATGGCTACACCTTC

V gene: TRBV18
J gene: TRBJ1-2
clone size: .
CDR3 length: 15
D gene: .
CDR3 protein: CASSLGAQGDYGYTF
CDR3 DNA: TGTGCCAGCTCACTTGGGGCACAAGGGGACTATGGCTACACCTTC

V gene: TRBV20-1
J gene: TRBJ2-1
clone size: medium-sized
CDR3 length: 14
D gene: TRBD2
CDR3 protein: CSARESGRGNEQFF
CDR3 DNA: TGCAGTGCTAGAGAAAGCGGGAGGGGAAATGAGCAGTTCTTC

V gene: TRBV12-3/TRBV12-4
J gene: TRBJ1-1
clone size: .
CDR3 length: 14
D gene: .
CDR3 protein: CASSFGLMNTEAFF
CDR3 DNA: TGTGCCAGCAGTTTTGGTCTTATGAACACTGAAGCTTTCTTT

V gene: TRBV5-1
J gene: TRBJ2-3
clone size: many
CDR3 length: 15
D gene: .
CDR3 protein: CASSLEGLGTDTQYF
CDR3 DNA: TGCGCCAGCAGCTTGGAGGGGCTAGGGACAGATACGCAGTATTTT

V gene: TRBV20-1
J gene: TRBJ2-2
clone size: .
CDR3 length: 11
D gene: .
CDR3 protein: CSARTPGELFF
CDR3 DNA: TGCAGTGCTAGAACCCCCGGGGAGCTGTTTTTT

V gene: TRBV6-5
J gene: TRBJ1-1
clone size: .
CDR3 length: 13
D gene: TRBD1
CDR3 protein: CASSPDRVEQAFF
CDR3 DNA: TGTGCCAGCAGTCCCGACAGGGTGGAGCAAGCTTTCTTT

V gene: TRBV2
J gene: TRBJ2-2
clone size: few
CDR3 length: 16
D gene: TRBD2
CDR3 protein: CASSDPAGDPTGELFF
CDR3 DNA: TGTGCCAGCAGTGACCCAGCGGGGGATCCCACCGGGGAGCTGTTTTTT

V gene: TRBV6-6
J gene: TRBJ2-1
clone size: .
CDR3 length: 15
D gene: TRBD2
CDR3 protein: CASSYEGLAGDEQFF
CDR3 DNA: TGTGCCAGCAGTTACGAAGGACTAGCGGGTGATGAGCAGTTCTTC

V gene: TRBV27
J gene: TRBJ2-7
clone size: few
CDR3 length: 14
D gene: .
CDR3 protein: CASSVDRYPREQYF
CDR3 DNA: TGTGCCAGCAGTGTGGACCGGTACCCTAGGGAGCAGTACTTC

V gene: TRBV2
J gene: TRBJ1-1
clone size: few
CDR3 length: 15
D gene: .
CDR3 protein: CASSERRQRNTEAFF
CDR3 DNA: TGTGCCAGCAGTGAACGGAGACAGAGGAACACTGAAGCTTTCTTT

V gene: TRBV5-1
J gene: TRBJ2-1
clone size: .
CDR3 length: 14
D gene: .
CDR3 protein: CASSLASETNEQFF
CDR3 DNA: TGCGCCAGCAGCTTGGCGTCTGAGACCAATGAGCAGTTCTTC

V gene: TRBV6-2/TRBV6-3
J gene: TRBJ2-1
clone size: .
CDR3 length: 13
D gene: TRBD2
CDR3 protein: CASGLAEYNEQFF
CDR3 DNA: TGTGCCAGCGGACTAGCGGAATACAATGAGCAGTTCTTC

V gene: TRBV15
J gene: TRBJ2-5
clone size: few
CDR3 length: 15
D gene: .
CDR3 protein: CATSRDHGRQETQYF
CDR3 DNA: TGTGCCACCAGCAGAGATCACGGACGCCAAGAGACCCAGTACTTC

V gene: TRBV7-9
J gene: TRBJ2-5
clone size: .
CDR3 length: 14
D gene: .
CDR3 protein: CASSSDQGRETQYF
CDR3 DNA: TGTGCCAGCAGCTCGGACCAGGGGAGAGAGACCCAGTACTTC

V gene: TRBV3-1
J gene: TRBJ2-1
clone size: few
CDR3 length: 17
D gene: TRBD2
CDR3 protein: CASSPTGTSGGTNEQFF
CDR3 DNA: TGTGCCAGCAGCCCCACCGGGACTAGCGGGGGGACGAATGAGCAGTTCTTC

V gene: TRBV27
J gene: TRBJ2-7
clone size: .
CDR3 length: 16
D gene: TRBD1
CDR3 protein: CASRPGQGWIQDEQYF
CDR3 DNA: TGTGCCAGCAGGCCCGGACAGGGTTGGATTCAGGACGAGCAGTACTTC

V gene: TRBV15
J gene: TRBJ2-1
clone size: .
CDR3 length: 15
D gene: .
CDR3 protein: CATSPQGGPYNEQFF
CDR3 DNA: TGTGCCACCAGCCCCCAGGGCGGTCCCTACAATGAGCAGTTCTTC

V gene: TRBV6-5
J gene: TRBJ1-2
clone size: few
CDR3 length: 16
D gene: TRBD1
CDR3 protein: CASSYGMTGGLYGYTF
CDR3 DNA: TGTGCCAGCAGTTACGGCATGACAGGGGGCCTCTATGGCTACACCTTC

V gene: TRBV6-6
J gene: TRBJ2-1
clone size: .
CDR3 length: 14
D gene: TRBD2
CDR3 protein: CASSTTSGGDEQFF
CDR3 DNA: TGTGCCAGCAGTACCACTAGCGGGGGGGATGAGCAGTTCTTC

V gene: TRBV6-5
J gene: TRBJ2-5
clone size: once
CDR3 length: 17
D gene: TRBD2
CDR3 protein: CASSPRGAGGRRDTQYF
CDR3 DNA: TGTGCCAGCAGTCCCAGAGGAGCGGGAGGGCGAAGAGATACCCAGTACTTC

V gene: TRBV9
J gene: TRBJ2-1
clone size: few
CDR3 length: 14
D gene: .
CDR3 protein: CASSVSPGHNEQFF
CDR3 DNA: TGTGCCAGCAGCGTCTCCCCGGGGCACAATGAGCAGTTCTTC

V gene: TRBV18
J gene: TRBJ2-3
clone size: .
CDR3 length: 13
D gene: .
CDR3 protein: CASSQLSGDTQYF
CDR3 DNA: TGTGCCAGCTCACAACTAAGCGGAGATACGCAGTATTTT

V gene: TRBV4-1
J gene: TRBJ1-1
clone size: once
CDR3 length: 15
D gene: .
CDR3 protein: CASSQDRRVSTEAFF
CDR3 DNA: TGCGCCAGCAGCCAAGATCGCAGGGTCAGCACTGAAGCTTTCTTT

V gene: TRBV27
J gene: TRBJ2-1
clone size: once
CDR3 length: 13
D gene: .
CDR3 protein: CASSLKGLNEQFF
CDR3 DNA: TGTGCCAGCAGTTTGAAGGGTTTGAATGAGCAGTTCTTC

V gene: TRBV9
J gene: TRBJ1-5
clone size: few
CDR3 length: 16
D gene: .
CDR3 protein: CASSPGTDYSNQPQHF
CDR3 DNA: TGTGCCAGCAGCCCCGGTACGGATTATAGCAATCAGCCCCAGCATTTT

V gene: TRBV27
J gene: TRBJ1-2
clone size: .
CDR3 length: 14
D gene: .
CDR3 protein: CASSFVGGSYGYTF
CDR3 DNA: TGTGCCAGCAGTTTCGTCGGCGGATCTTATGGCTACACCTTC

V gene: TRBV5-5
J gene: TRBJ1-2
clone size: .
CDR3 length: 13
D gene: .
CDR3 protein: CGSSFSTNYGYTF
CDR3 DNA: TGTGGCAGCAGCTTCTCCACGAACTATGGCTACACCTTC

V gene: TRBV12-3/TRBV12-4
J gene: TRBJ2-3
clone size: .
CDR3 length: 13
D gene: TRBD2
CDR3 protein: CASSTGLGDTQYF
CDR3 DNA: TGTGCCAGCAGTACTGGACTAGGAGATACGCAGTATTTT

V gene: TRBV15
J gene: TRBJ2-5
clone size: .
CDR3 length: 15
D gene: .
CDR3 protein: CATSGAGSLGETQYF
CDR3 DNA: TGTGCCACCAGCGGTGCCGGGAGTCTGGGAGAGACCCAGTACTTC

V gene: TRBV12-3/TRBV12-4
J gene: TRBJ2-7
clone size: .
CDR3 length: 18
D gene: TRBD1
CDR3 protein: CASSNPDRGFVRANEQYF
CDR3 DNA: TGTGCCAGCAGTAACCCCGACAGGGGTTTTGTCCGAGCGAACGAGCAGTACTTC

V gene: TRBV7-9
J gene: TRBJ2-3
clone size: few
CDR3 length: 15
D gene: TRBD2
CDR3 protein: CAGLSGRAPTDTQYF
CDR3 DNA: TGTGCCGGACTGAGCGGGAGGGCCCCAACAGATACGCAGTATTTT

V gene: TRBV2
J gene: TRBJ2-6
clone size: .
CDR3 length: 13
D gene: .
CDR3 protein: CASSYDGANVLTF
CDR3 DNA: TGTGCCAGCAGTTACGATGGGGCCAACGTCCTGACTTTC

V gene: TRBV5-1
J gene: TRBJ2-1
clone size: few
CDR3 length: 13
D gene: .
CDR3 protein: CASSFPTYNEQFF
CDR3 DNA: TGCGCCAGCAGCTTTCCCACATACAATGAGCAGTTCTTC

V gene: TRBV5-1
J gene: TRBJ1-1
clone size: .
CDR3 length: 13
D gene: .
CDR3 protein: CASSLQGPPEAFF
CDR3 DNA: TGCGCCAGCAGCCTACAGGGCCCCCCTGAAGCTTTCTTT

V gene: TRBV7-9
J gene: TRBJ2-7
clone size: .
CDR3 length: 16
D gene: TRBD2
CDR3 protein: CASSDGTGLAGYEQYF
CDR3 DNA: TGTGCCAGCAGCGACGGAACGGGACTAGCGGGCTACGAGCAGTACTTC

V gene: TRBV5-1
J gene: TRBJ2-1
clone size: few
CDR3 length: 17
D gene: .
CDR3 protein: CASTWGVSGTSYNEQFF
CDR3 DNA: TGCGCCAGCACCTGGGGGGTTAGCGGTACCTCCTACAATGAGCAGTTCTTC

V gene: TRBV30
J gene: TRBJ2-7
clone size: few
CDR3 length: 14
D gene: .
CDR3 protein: CAWHPWGASYEQYF
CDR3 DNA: TGTGCCTGGCATCCCTGGGGGGCATCCTACGAGCAGTACTTC

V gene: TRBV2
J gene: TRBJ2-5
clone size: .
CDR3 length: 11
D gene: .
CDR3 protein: CASRDGKTQYF
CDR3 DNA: TGTGCCAGCAGAGATGGGAAGACCCAGTACTTC

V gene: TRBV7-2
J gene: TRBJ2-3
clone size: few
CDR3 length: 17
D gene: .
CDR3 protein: CASSLYGDNPSTDTQYF
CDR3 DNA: TGTGCCAGCAGCTTATACGGGGACAACCCTAGCACAGATACGCAGTATTTT

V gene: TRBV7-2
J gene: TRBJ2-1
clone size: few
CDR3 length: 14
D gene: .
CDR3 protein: CASSSPGGGTEQFF
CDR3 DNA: TGTGCCAGCAGCTCCCCTGGGGGGGGCACTGAGCAGTTCTTC

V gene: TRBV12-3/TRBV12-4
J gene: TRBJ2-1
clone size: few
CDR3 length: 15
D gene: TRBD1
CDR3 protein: CASRTPAGGADEQFF
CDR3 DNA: TGTGCCAGCAGAACCCCGGCAGGGGGCGCGGATGAGCAGTTCTTC

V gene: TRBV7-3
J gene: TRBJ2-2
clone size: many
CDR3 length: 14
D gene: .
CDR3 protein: CASSSGVNTGELFF
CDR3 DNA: TGTGCCAGCAGTTCGGGGGTGAACACCGGGGAGCTGTTTTTT

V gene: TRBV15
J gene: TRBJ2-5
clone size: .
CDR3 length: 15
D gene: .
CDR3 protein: CATSRDRAGPMTQYF
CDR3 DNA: TGTGCCACCAGCAGAGATCGGGCAGGGCCAATGACCCAGTACTTC

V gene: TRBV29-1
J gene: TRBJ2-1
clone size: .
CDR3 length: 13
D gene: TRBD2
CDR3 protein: CSVTASGGNEQFF
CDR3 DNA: TGCAGCGTTACGGCTAGCGGGGGCAATGAGCAGTTCTTC

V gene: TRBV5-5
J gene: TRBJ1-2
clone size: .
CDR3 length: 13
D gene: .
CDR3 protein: CASSLIIGTGYTF
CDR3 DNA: TGTGCCAGCAGCTTGATTATAGGGACTGGCTACACCTTC

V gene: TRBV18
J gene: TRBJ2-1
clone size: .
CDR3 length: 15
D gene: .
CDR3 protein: CASSPPGQRYNEQFF
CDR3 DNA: TGTGCCAGCTCACCACCCGGGCAGCGATACAATGAGCAGTTCTTC